What follows describes a single T cell receptor beta chain. Measured with immunoSEQ multiplex PCR; TCRdb has only the in-frame clones, and not every one. The sample lists some 300,000 clones; 70% to 90% were seen once. This specimen comes from a study of blood T cell repertoires in COVID-19. As for the study in general: Two consecutive negative NP/OP PCR tests, clearance, or resolved symptoms defined Cohort 3 recovery.

The germline V gene encodes CDR1 MGHRA and CDR2 YSYEKL. Trimming removed 2 bases from V and 5 bases from J; junction bases left unmatched: 3. This CDR3 is 15 amino acids long. The specimen sequenced was PBMCs or T cells enriched from blood (not recorded which). The TCR was taken from a woman aged 55-69 years in a cohort exposed to, infected with or recovered from COVID-19 (not recorded which). V and J are TRBV4-1 and TRBJ2-1; 10 bases match TRBD2. This chain's CDR3 is CASSQTSGVDNEQFF. The DNA of the CDR3 is TGCGCCAGCAGCCAAACTAGCGGGGTAGACAATGAGCAGTTCTTC.